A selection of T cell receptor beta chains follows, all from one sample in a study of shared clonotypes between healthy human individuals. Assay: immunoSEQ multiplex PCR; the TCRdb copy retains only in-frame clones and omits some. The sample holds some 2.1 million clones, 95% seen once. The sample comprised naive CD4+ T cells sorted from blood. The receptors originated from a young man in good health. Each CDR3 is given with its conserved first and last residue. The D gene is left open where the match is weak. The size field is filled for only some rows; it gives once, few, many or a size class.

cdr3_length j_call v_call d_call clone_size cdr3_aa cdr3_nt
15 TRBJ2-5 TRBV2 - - CASSENWSPIETQYF TGTGCCAGCAGTGAAAATTGGAGTCCCATCGAGACCCAGTACTTC
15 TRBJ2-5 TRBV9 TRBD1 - CASSPFGTGEETQYF TGTGCCAGCAGCCCCTTCGGGACAGGGGAAGAGACCCAGTACTTC
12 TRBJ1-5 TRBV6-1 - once CASSLGGMAQHF TGTGCCAGCAGTCTTGGGGGAATGGCCCAGCATTTT
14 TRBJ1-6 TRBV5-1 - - CASSLSIGSSPLHF TGCGCCAGCAGCTTGTCTATTGGTAGTTCACCCCTCCACTTT
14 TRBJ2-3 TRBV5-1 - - CASSNAQNTDTQYF TGCGCCAGCAGCAACGCACAGAACACAGATACGCAGTATTTT
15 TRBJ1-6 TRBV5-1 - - CASSPDGRSNSPLHF TGCGCCAGCAGCCCGGACGGGCGGAGTAATTCACCCCTCCACTTT
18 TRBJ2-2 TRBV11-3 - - CASKRGQEAELGAGELFF TGTGCCAGCAAGCGGGGACAGGAGGCAGAGCTTGGGGCCGGGGAGCTGTTTTTT
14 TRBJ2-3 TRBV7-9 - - CASWRAGATDTQYF TGTGCCTCATGGCGAGCGGGTGCTACAGATACGCAGTATTTT
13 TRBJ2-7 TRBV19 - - CASSIGPSYEQYF TGTGCCAGTAGTATAGGACCATCCTACGAGCAGTACTTC
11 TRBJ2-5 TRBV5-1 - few CASSLVETQYF TGCGCCAGCAGCTTGGTAGAGACCCAGTACTTC
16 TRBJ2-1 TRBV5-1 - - CASSLGGGISYNEQFF TGCGCCAGCAGCTTGGGTGGGGGGATCTCCTACAATGAGCAGTTCTTC
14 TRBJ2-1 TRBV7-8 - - CASSWRGGDNEQFF TGTGCCAGCAGTTGGCGGGGCGGAGACAATGAGCAGTTCTTC
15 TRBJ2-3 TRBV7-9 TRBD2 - CASSLALGGTDTQYF TGTGCCAGCAGCTTAGCCTTGGGGGGGACAGATACGCAGTATTTT
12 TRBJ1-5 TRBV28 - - CASSSRYQPQHF TGTGCCAGCAGCTCACGGTATCAGCCCCAGCATTTT
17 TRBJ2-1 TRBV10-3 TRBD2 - CAISESMTSGRLDEQFF TGTGCCATCAGTGAGTCGATGACTAGCGGGAGGCTCGATGAGCAGTTCTTC
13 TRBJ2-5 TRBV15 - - CATAQGLQETQYF TGTGCCACCGCTCAGGGGCTCCAAGAGACCCAGTACTTC
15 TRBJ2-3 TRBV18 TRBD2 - CASSPTSGRTDTQYF TGTGCCAGCTCACCGACTAGCGGGAGGACAGATACGCAGTATTTT
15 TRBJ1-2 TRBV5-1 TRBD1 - CASSLDRGPVYGYTF TGCGCCAGCAGCTTAGACAGGGGGCCTGTCTATGGCTACACCTTC
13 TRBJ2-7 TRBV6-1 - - CASSGQPSYEQYF TGTGCCAGCAGCGGACAGCCTTCCTACGAGCAGTACTTC
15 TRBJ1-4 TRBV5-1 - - CASSLGQIANEKLFF TGCGCCAGCAGCCTAGGACAGATCGCCAATGAAAAACTGTTTTTT
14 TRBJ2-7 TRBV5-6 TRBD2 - CASSRTSGPYEQYF TGTGCCAGCAGCCGGACTAGCGGGCCCTACGAGCAGTACTTC
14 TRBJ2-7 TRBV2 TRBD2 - CASGLAGSRDEQYF TGTGCCAGCGGGCTAGCGGGATCTCGGGACGAGCAGTACTTC
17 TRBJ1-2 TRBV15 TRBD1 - CATSRINRGQTLYGYTF TGTGCCACCAGCAGGATCAACAGGGGGCAAACCCTCTATGGCTACACCTTC
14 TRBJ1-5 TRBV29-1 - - CSVASLAPNQPQHF TGCAGCGTTGCATCCCTGGCCCCGAATCAGCCCCAGCATTTT
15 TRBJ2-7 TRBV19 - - CASSPGQTLTYEQYF TGTGCCAGTAGCCCCGGACAGACCCTCACCTACGAGCAGTACTTC
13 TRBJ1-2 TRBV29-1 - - CSATPGGNYGYTF TGCAGCGCCACTCCCGGGGGCAACTATGGCTACACCTTC
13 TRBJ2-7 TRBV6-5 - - CASSRAGAYEQYF TGTGCCAGCAGTCGGGCAGGGGCGTACGAGCAGTACTTC
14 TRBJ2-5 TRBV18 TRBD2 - CASSPGLAGETQYF TGTGCCAGCTCACCGGGACTAGCGGGAGAGACCCAGTACTTC
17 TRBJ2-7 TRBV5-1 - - CASSLAKTGTSYSEQYF TGCGCCAGCAGCTTGGCGAAAACGGGGACAAGCTACTCCGAGCAGTACTTC
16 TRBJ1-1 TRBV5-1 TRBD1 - CASSLLYRDRNTEAFF TGCGCCAGCAGCTTACTCTACCGGGACAGGAACACTGAAGCTTTCTTT
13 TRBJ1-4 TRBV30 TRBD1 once CAWSLGGGEKLFF TGTGCCTGGAGTCTAGGGGGCGGTGAAAAACTGTTTTTT
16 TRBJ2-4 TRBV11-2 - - CASSLGQDKGANIQYF TGTGCCAGCAGCTTAGGACAGGATAAAGGGGCGAACATTCAGTACTTC
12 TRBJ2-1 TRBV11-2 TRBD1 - CASSSGGNEQFF TGTGCCAGCAGCTCAGGGGGTAATGAGCAGTTCTTC
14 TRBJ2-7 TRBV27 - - CASSSQPSTYEQYF TGTGCCAGCAGTTCCCAGCCTTCCACCTACGAGCAGTACTTC
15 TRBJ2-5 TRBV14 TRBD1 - CASSHWTGGRETQYF TGTGCCAGCAGCCACTGGACAGGGGGCAGAGAGACCCAGTACTTC
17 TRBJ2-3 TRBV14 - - CASSRTFTGSSTDTQYF TGTGCCAGCAGCCGAACCTTTACCGGATCTAGCACAGATACGCAGTATTTT
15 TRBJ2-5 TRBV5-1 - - CASSLVGTTQETQYF TGCGCCAGCAGCTTGGTAGGGACAACACAAGAGACCCAGTACTTC
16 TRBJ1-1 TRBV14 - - CASSYIRALSSSEAFF TGTGCCAGCAGTTATATTAGGGCCCTCTCCAGTAGCGAAGCTTTCTTT
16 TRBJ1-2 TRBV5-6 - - CASSAEGQAPNYGYTF TGTGCCAGCAGCGCCGAGGGGCAGGCCCCTAACTATGGCTACACCTTC
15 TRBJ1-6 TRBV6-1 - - CASSEVLDLRPPLHF TGTGCCAGCAGTGAAGTATTGGACCTTCGACCACCCCTCCACTTT
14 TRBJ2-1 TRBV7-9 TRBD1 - CASTTGTGKDEQFF TGTGCCAGCACCACCGGGACAGGGAAGGATGAGCAGTTCTTC
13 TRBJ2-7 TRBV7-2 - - CASSRTGPYEQYF TGTGCCAGCAGCCGGACGGGGCCCTACGAGCAGTACTTC